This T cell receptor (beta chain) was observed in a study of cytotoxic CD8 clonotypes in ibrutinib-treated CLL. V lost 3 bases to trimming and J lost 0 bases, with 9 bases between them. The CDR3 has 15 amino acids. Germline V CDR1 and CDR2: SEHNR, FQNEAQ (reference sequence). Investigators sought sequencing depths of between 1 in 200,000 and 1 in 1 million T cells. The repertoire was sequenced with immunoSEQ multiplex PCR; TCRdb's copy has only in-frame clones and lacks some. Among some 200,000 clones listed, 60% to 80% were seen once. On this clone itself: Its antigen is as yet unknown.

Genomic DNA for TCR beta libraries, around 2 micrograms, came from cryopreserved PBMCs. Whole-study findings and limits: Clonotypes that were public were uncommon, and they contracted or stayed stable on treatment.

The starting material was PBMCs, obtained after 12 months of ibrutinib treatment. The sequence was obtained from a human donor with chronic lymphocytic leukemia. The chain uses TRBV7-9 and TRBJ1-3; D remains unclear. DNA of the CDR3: TGTGCCAGCAGCTTTGCCGGAAGCTCTGGAAACACCATATATTTT. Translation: CASSFAGSSGNTIYF.